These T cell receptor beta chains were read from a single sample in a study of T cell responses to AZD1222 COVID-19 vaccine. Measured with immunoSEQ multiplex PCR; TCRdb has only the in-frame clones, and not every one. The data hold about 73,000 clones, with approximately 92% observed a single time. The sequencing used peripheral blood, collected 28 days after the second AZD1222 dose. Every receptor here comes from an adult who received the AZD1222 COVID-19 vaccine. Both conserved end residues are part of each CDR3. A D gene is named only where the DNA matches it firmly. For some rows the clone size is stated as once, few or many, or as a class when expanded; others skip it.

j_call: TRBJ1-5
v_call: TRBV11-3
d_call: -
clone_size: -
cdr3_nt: TGTGCCAGCAATCACGGGGGCGGGTTCGGCAATCAGCCCCAGCATTTT
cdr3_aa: CASNHGGGFGNQPQHF

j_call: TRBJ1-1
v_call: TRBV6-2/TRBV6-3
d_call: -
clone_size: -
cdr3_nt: TGTGCCAGCAGTCCGAGCCCACAGGGAGATACTGAAGCTTTCTTT
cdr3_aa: CASSPSPQGDTEAFF

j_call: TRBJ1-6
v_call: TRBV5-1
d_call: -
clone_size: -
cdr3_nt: TGCGCCAGCAGCTTGACAGGGCCGTATAATTCACCCCTCCACTTT
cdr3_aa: CASSLTGPYNSPLHF

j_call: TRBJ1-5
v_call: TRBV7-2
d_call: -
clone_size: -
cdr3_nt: TGTGCCAGCAGCTCCGGGGGTATTAGCAATCAGCCCCAGCATTTT
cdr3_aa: CASSSGGISNQPQHF

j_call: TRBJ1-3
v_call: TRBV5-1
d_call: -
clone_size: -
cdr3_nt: TGCGCCAGCAGCTTGGTGGACAGCCCCGGAAACACCATATATTTT
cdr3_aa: CASSLVDSPGNTIYF

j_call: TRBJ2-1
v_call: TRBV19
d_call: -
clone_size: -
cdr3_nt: TGTGCCAGTAGCAGGCCCGGGGGGCCGGGGAATGAGCAGTTCTTC
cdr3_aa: CASSRPGGPGNEQFF

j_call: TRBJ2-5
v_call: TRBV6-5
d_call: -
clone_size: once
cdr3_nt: TGTGCCAGCGATCGAGAGACCCAGTACTTC
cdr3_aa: CASDRETQYF

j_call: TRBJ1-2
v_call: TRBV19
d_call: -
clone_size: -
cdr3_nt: TGTGCCAGTAGTGTTACCACTGGTGGCTACACCTTC
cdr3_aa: CASSVTTGGYTF

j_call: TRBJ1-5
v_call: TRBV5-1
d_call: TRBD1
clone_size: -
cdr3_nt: TGCGCCAGCAGCTCAACAGGGGTCCCCAATCAGCCCCAGCATTTT
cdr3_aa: CASSSTGVPNQPQHF

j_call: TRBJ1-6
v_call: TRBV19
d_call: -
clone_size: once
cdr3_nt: TGTGCCAGTAGTATAAGAGGACAGAACTATAATTCACCCCTCCACTTT
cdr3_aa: CASSIRGQNYNSPLHF

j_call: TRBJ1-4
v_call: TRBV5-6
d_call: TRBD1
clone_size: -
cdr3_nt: TGTGCCAGCAGCTTGGGGACAGGGCTAGATGAAAAACTGTTTTTT
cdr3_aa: CASSLGTGLDEKLFF

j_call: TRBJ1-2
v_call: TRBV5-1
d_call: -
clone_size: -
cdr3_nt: TGCGCCAGCAGCTTGGATCGGGACGCGGACCTATGGGGCTACACCTTC
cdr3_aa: CASSLDRDADLWGYTF

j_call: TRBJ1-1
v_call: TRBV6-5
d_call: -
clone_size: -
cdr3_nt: TGTGCCAGCAGCGGGACACTGGCGGCCACTGAAGCTTTCTTT
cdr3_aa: CASSGTLAATEAFF

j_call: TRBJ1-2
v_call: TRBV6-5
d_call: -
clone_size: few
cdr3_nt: TGTGCCAGCAGTTACTCGATTATAGGATTCGGCGGCTACACCTTC
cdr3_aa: CASSYSIIGFGGYTF

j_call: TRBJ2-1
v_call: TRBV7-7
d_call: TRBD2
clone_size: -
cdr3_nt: TGTGCCAGCAGCTTGGGTAGCGGGGGGACCTACAATGAGCAGTTCTTC
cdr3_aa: CASSLGSGGTYNEQFF

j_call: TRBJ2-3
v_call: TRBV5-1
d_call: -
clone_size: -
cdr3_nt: TGCGCCAGCAGCTTGGTAAGGAAACCCACAGATACGCAGTATTTT
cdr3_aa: CASSLVRKPTDTQYF

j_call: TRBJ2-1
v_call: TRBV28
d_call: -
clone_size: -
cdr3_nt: TGTGCCAGCAGCACCACCGGGCCCGCGGGGTACAATGAGCAGTTCTTC
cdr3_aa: CASSTTGPAGYNEQFF

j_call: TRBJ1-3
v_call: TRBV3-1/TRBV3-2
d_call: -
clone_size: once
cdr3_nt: TGTGCCAGCGGTCCCGACAGAAACTCTGGAAACACCATATATTTT
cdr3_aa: CASGPDRNSGNTIYF

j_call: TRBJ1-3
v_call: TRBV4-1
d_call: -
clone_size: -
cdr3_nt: TGCGCCAGCAGCCAAGTCGCCTCTGGAAACACCATATATTTT
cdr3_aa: CASSQVASGNTIYF

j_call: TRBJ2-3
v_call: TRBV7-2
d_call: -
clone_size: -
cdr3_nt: TGTGCCAGCAGCCATCGCACAGATACGCAGTATTTT
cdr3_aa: CASSHRTDTQYF

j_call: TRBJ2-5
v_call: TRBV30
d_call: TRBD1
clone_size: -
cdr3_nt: TGTGCCTGGACGACAGGGGTTGGAAAGACCCAGTACTTC
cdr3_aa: CAWTTGVGKTQYF

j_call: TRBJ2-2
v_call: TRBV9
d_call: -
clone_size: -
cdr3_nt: TGTGCCAGCAGCGTAGATTGGGGGACCGGGGAGCTGTTTTTT
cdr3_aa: CASSVDWGTGELFF

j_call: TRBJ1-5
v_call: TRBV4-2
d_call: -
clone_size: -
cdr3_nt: TGTGCCAGCAGCCAACAGGGGCAGGCGAGCAATCAGCCCCAGCATTTT
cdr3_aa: CASSQQGQASNQPQHF

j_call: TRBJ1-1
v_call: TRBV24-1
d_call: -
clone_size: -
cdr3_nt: TGTGCCACCAGTGCAGGGGTCGGGGCGAACACTGAAGCTTTCTTT
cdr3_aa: CATSAGVGANTEAFF

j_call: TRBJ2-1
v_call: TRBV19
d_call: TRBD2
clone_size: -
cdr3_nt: TGTGCCAGTAGTATTCAAGCGGGATCCTTGGGCAATGAGCAGTTCTTC
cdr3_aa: CASSIQAGSLGNEQFF

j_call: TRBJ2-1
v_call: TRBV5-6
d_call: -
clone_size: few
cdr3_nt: TGTGCCAGCAGCTTCGACAACAATGAGCAGTTCTTC
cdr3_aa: CASSFDNNEQFF

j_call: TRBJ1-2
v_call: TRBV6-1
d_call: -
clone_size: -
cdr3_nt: TGTGCCAGCAGTGAATCGGGGTTGGGACCCAATGGCTACACCTTC
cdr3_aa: CASSESGLGPNGYTF

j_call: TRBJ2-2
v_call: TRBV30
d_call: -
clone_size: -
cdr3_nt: TGTGCCTGGAGTGTACTGGCGGGGGCCGGCACCGGGGAGCTGTTTTTT
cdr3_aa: CAWSVLAGAGTGELFF

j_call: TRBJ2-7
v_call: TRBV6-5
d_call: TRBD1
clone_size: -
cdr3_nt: TGTGCCAGCCTCCGGGACAGGGTCTCCTACGAGCAGTACTTC
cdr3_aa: CASLRDRVSYEQYF

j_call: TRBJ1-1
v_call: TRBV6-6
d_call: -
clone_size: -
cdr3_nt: TGTGCCAGCAGTTACACTCCGGGACAGAACACTGAAGCTTTCTTT
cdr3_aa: CASSYTPGQNTEAFF

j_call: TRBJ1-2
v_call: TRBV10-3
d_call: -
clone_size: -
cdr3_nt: TGTGCCATCAGGCAGGGGAATTATGGCTACACCTTC
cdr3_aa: CAIRQGNYGYTF

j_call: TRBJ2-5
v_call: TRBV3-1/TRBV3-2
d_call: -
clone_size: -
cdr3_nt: TGTGCCAGCAGCCAAAGTCGTTGGTCAGGGCCCTACGGAGAGACCCAGTACTTC
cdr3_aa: CASSQSRWSGPYGETQYF

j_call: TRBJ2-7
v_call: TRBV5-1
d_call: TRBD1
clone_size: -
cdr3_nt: TGCGCCAGCAGCCAGGGACAGGACGTCCCCTACGAGCAGTACTTC
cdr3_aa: CASSQGQDVPYEQYF

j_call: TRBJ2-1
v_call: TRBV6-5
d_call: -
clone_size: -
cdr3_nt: TGTGCCAGCAGGGCTAGTTTTCTGAATGAGCAGTTCTTC
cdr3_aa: CASRASFLNEQFF

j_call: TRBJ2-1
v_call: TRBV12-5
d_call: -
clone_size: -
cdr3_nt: TGTGCTAGTGGTTTGGTACGCGGGATGGAGTTCTTC
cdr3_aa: CASGLVRGMEFF

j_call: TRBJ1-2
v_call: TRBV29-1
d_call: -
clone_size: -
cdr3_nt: TGCAGCGTGCGGGGGGTGCGGACAGAGTCCCCCCGTGGCTACACCTTC
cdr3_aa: CSVRGVRTESPRGYTF